The 22 T cell receptor beta chains in this list originate from one sample, sequenced in a study of blood T cell repertoires in COVID-19. The data were produced by immunoSEQ multiplex PCR, yet TCRdb's version contains in-frame clones alone and is incomplete. The data hold 170,000 or so clones, with nearly 90% observed a single time. The material sequenced was peripheral blood. The receptors derive from a man in his late teens or twenties who had recovered from COVID-19.

The rearrangement uses TRBV29-1 and TRBJ2-1; 7 nucleotides agree with TRBD2. This CDR3 has 18 residues. With 1 base clipped from V and 0 bases from J, the junction kept 12 bases outside the gene matches. Germline assignment: CDR1 SQVTM and CDR2 ANQGSEA. CDR3 in DNA: TGCAGCGTTGAAGGGGAGGGAGTCTCACTTAGCTCCTACAATGAGCAGTTCTTC. Translating gives CSVEGEGVSLSSYNEQFF.

The CDR3 region has the DNA TGTGCCAGCAGTTTACCCGGGACAGGGGGAGGGGAGCAGTACTTC. Protein product: CASSLPGTGGGEQYF. This sequence joins TRBV28 and TRBJ2-7; 11 bases are a match to TRBD1. CDR1 and CDR2 from the germline V gene are MDHEN and SYDVKM. This CDR3 region has 15 residues. V dropped 2 bases and J dropped 7; count of bases not matched to a gene: 7.

This sequence joins TRBV7-6 and TRBJ2-7; 9 positions agree with TRBD1. V shed 5 bases, J shed 4 bases, and the junction held 18 bases outside the gene matches. This CDR3 region has 18 residues. The germline CDR1 and CDR2 sequences are SGHVS and FNYEAQ. CDR3 region: CASSGEIAAKTGGYEQYF. The CDR3 nucleotides read TGTGCCAGCAGCGGAGAAATTGCTGCTAAGACAGGGGGGTACGAGCAGTACTTC. The whole variable domain, remainder taken from reference TRBV7-6 and TRBJ2-7, is GAGVSQSPRYKVTKRGQDVALRCDPISGHVSLYWYRQALGQGPEFLTYFNYEAQQDKSGLPNDRFSAERPEGSISTLTIQRTEQRDSAMYRCASSGEIAAKTGGYEQYFGPGTRLTVT.

The chain links TRBV5-1 to TRBJ2-1; the match to TRBD2 covers 8 bases. With 4 bases clipped from V and 5 bases from J, the junction kept 11 bases outside the gene matches. Germline CDR1 SGHRS, CDR2 YFSETQ. CDR3 length: 16 amino acids. The CDR3 DNA reads TGCGCCAGCAGCGGCAAACAGCGGGAGCTCGACAATGAGCAGTTCTTC. Translation: CASSGKQRELDNEQFF.

The genes are TRBV27 and TRBJ2-7; 7 positions match TRBD1. This CDR3 spans 14 amino acids. Germline CDR1 and CDR2: MNHEY and SMNVEV (reference sequence). V lost 6 bases and J lost 0; bases outside the gene matches: 5. For the CDR3, the DNA is TGTGCCAGCAGGAAACAGGGGAGCTCCTACGAGCAGTACTTC. Translated, it gives CASRKQGSSYEQYF.

V gene TRBV6-2 or TRBV6-3 combines with J gene TRBJ1-1, with D possibly TRBD1 on 5 matching bases. V was clipped by 6 bases and J by 3 bases, with 14 bases between them. CDR1 and CDR2 from the germline V gene are MNHEY and SVGEGT. The CDR3 length is 14 residues. The CDR3 is CASSWTSMDTEAFF. As DNA, the CDR3 is TGTGCCAGCAGCTGGACATCAATGGACACTGAAGCTTTCTTT.

The V gene is TRBV5-6, the J gene TRBJ1-1, with TRBD1 as a possible D gene (6 bases). The CDR3 totals 16 residues. V was clipped by 0 bases and J by 2 bases, with 14 bases between them. Per the germline V gene, CDR1 is SGHDT and CDR2 is YYEEEE. The CDR3: CASSLDRDRHNTEAFF. In nucleotides, the CDR3 is TGTGCCAGCAGCTTGGACAGGGACCGCCACAACACTGAAGCTTTCTTT. The whole variable domain, remainder taken from reference TRBV5-6 and TRBJ1-1, is DAGVTQSPTHLIKTRGQQVTLRCSPKSGHDTVSWYQQALGQGPQFIFQYYEEEERQRGNFPDRFSGHQFPNYSSELNVNALLLGDSALYLCASSLDRDRHNTEAFFGQGTRLTVV.

The chain has TRBV2 and TRBJ1-4; 10 nucleotides agree with TRBD1. This CDR3 is built from 14 residues. The germline gives CDR1 SNHLY, CDR2 FYNNEI. V gave up 6 bases and J gave up 7 bases; unmatched junction bases: 5. CDR3 bases: TGTGCCAGCAGCGACAGGGGGCGGGGTGAAAAACTGTTTTTT. Translation: CASSDRGRGEKLFF.

The chain carries TRBV14 and TRBJ2-4; the D gene is possibly TRBD1 (5 bases). Per germline, CDR1 SGHDN and CDR2 FVKESK. V was pared by 4 bases and J by 0 bases, with 13 bases between. The CDR3 has 16 residues. CDR3 bases: TGTGCCAGCAGCCCCCGGACACCACTAGCCAAAAACATTCAGTACTTC. It specifies CASSPRTPLAKNIQYF. Drawing the rest from reference TRBV14 and TRBJ2-4, the complete variable domain is EAGVTQFPSHSVIEKGQTVTLRCDPISGHDNLYWYRRVMGKEIKFLLHFVKESKQDESGMPNNRFLAERTGGTYSTLKVQPAELEDSGVYFCASSPRTPLAKNIQYFGAGTRLSVL.

J is TRBJ2-2 and V is TRBV11-3; 7 positions agree with TRBD2. The germline gives CDR1 SGHNT, CDR2 YENEEA. This CDR3 is built from 17 residues. Trimming took 7 bases from V and 1 from J; bases not matched to a gene: 12. The chain's CDR3 is CASTPRGGRGNTGELFF. The CDR3 bases are TGTGCCAGCACCCCGAGGGGAGGGAGGGGGAACACCGGGGAGCTGTTTTTT.

A remark on this clone: The junction and the germline gene differ at one end; a read error may be behind it. The chain couples TRBV24-1 to TRBJ2-3, with 7 bases identical to TRBD1. The CDR3 loop spans 15 amino acids. CDR1 is KGHDR, CDR2 SFDVKD, per germline. The CDR3 region has the DNA TGTGCCACCGGTGAAGGGGGCGACCACACAGATACGCAGTATTTT. This translates into CATGEGGDHTDTQYF.

This chain uses TRBV5-1 with TRBJ1-6; D call uncertain. In germline, CDR1 is SGHRS, CDR2 YFSETQ. V was shortened by 4 bases and J by 7 bases, with 15 bases between the two germline ends. This CDR3 spans 15 amino acids. The CDR3 protein is CASSPGSGLNSPLHF. The DNA for the CDR3 is TGCGCCAGCAGCCCCGGTAGTGGGCTAAATTCACCCCTCCACTTT.

V gene TRBV9 combines with J gene TRBJ1-1, with a possible D match to TRBD1 (6 bases). This CDR3 is built from 14 residues. CDR1 SGDLS and CDR2 YYNGEE come from the germline V gene. The V end was cut by 4 bases, the J end by 5 bases, with 15 bases between. CDR3 residues: CASSRTEGGTEAFF. Here the CDR3 DNA reads TGTGCCAGCAGCCGGACTGAGGGGGGGACTGAAGCTTTCTTT.

The rearrangement joins TRBV6-6 to TRBJ2-5, with D perhaps matching TRBD1 (5 bases). Germline V lookup: CDR1 MNHNY, CDR2 SVGAGI (reference sequence). The CDR3 length is 13 residues. Deletions cut 0 bases from V and 5 bases from J, with 7 bases between. Here the CDR3 reads CASSYSAGETQYF. Written as DNA, the CDR3 is TGTGCCAGCAGTTACTCTGCAGGGGAGACCCAGTACTTC.

This chain links TRBV3-1 (or the pseudogene TRBV3-2) with TRBJ2-3, with TRBD2 matching 7 bases. V gave up 7 bases and J gave up 2 bases; unmatched junction bases: 15. This CDR3 has 17 amino acids. Per the germline V gene, CDR1 is LGHDT and CDR2 is YNNKEL (reference sequence). The CDR3 sequence: CASNTGLAAKYTDTQYF. The CDR3 DNA is TGTGCCAGCAACACGGGTCTAGCGGCTAAGTACACAGATACGCAGTATTTT.

The genes are TRBV3-1 (or the pseudogene TRBV3-2) and TRBJ1-1; TRBD1 matches 10 bases. The CDR3 is 16 residues long. V shed 4 bases and J 5 bases; nucleotides not matched to a gene: 10. The germline V gene has CDR1 LGHDT and CDR2 YNNKEL (reference sequence). This CDR3 is CASSLPGTGEITEAFF. CDR3 DNA: TGTGCCAGCAGCCTTCCGGGGACAGGGGAGATAACTGAAGCTTTCTTT.

V is TRBV27 and J is TRBJ2-5; D possibly corresponds to TRBD2 (6 bases). V shed 4 bases and J shed 1 base, with 13 bases lying between them. CDR1 and CDR2 from the germline V gene are MNHEY and SMNVEV (reference sequence). The CDR3 extends over 15 amino acids. CDR3 sequence: CASSSLSAGQETQYF. As DNA, the CDR3 is TGTGCCAGCAGTTCCCTTTCAGCGGGCCAAGAGACCCAGTACTTC.

This clone came up once. The CDR3 DNA is TGTGCCAGCAGATTCCTCCCGGGATCCGCCTACGAGCAGTACTTC. Translated: CASRFLPGSAYEQYF. The chain couples TRBV6-5 to TRBJ2-7, with a possible D match to TRBD2 (5 bases). CDR1 MNHEY and CDR2 SVGAGI come from the germline V gene. Between the trimmed V and J ends, which lost 6 bases and 2 bases, there was a span of 17 bases. The CDR3 spans 15 residues.

CDR3 DNA: TGTGCCACCAGCAGAGATAGCGGCGGTAATGAGCCCCAGCATTTT. Protein sequence: CATSRDSGGNEPQHF. V and J are TRBV15 and TRBJ1-5; D call uncertain. This CDR3 spans 15 amino acids. The germline gives CDR1 LNHNV, CDR2 YYDKDF (reference sequence). V shed 0 bases and J shed 8 bases, with 14 bases lying between them.

This clone was found once. The chain employs TRBV27 and TRBJ2-1, with 8 bases identical to TRBD2. The germline V gene has CDR1 MNHEY and CDR2 SMNVEV (reference sequence). This CDR3 region has 19 residues. V dropped 0 bases and J dropped 4; count of bases not matched to a gene: 14. CDR3 in DNA: TGTGCCAGCAGTTTATCCCGAAGGAGTGTAGCGGGAAGGTACAATGAGCAGTTCTTC. Protein sequence: CASSLSRRSVAGRYNEQFF.

In this sample, this clone turned up once. The CDR3 loop is CASSTGGDYGYTF. CDR3 nucleotide sequence: TGCGCCAGCAGCACAGGGGGTGACTATGGCTACACCTTC. The V call is TRBV5-1, the J call TRBJ1-2, with 8 bases fitting TRBD1. Germline CDR1 reads SGHRS; CDR2 reads YFSETQ. This CDR3 contains 13 residues. V shed 4 bases and J 3 bases; nucleotides not matched to a gene: 2.

The chain links TRBV5-4 to TRBJ1-1; D call uncertain. Germline V gene data show CDR1 as SGHNT and CDR2 as YYREEE (reference sequence). This CDR3 comprises 14 residues. Trimming shortened V by 2 bases and J by 1 base, and 9 bases separated the two germline ends. The CDR3 DNA sequence: TGTGCCAGCAGCTTCGAAGGGAGGAACACTGAAGCTTTCTTT. Amino acids: CASSFEGRNTEAFF.